This T cell receptor (beta chain) derives from a study of T cells after yellow fever vaccination. Study-wide results and caveats: Booster sampling recovered most clones from primary vaccination (96% CD4, around 88% CD8). Only a minor proportion of clonotypes was detected across both CD4 and CD8 compartments. Though weaker, the secondary response peaked faster, on day 5 versus 15.

This clonotype was counted a few times. The antigen is unknown. Germline values: CDR1 LGHNA, CDR2 YSLEER. After removal of 4 bases from V and 4 bases from J, the junction contained 7 bases not matched to a gene. The CDR3 totals 15 residues. 5'RACE template switching produced TCR cDNA carrying a universal primer site and UMIs. TCRdb fed the 5' RACE reads into MiXCR, producing one record per CDR3 protein. Among some 120,000 distinct CDR3 sequences listed, 8% to 9.5% were seen once. The chain uses TRBV4-3 and TRBJ2-3, with 8 bases aligning to TRBD1. The receptor comes from a man aged 30 to 39 who received the YFV17D yellow fever vaccine. The source material was CD8+ T cells sorted from PBMCs, sampled 45 days after the yellow fever booster vaccination. The CDR3 region has the DNA TGCGCCAGCAGCCCCACCTCAGGGGGCGCAGATACGCAGTATTTT. Its translation is CASSPTSGGADTQYF.